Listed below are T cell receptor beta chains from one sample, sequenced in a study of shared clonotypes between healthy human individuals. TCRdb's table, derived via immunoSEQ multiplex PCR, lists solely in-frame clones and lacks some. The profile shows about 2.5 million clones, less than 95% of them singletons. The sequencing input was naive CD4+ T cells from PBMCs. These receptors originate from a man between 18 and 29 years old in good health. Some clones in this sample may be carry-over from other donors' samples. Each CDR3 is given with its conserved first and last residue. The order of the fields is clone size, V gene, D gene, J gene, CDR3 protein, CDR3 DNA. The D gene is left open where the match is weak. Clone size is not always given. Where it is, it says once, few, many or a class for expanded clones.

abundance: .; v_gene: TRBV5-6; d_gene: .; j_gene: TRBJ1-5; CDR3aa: CASSSKTGPRNQPQHF; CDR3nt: TGTGCCAGCAGCTCTAAGACAGGACCTCGCAATCAGCCCCAGCATTTT
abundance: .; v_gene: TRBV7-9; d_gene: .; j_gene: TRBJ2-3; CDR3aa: CASSLAWGGNTDTQYF; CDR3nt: TGTGCCAGCAGCTTAGCATGGGGTGGGAACACAGATACGCAGTATTTT
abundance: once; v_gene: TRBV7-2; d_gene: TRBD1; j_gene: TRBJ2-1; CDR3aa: CASSRQGAYNEQFF; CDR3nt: TGTGCCAGCAGCCGACAGGGAGCCTACAATGAGCAGTTCTTC
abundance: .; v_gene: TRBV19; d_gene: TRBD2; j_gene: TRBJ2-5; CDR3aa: CASSIGTSGMETQYF; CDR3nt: TGTGCCAGTAGTATAGGGACTAGCGGGATGGAGACCCAGTACTTC
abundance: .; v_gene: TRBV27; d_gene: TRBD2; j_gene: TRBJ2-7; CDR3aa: CASKLAGGPPADEQYF; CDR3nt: TGTGCCAGCAAACTAGCGGGAGGGCCGCCCGCAGATGAGCAGTACTTC
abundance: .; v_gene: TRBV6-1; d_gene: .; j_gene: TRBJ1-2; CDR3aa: CASSDGDLAPGYTF; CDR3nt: TGTGCCAGCAGTGACGGGGACTTGGCCCCAGGCTACACCTTC
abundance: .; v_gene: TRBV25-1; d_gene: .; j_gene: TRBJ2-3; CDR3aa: CASSELQARSTDTQYF; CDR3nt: TGTGCCAGCAGTGAATTGCAGGCCAGAAGCACAGATACGCAGTATTTT
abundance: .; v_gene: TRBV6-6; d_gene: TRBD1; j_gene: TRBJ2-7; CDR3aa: CASTGTGGQYEQYF; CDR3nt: TGTGCCAGCACCGGGACAGGGGGTCAGTACGAGCAGTACTTC
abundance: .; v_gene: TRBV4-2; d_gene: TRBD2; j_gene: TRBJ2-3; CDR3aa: CASSQDLAGGSTDTQYF; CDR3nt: TGTGCCAGCAGCCAAGATCTGGCGGGAGGAAGCACAGATACGCAGTATTTT
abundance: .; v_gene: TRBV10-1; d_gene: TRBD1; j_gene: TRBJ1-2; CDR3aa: CASRATGNYGYTF; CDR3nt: TGCGCCAGCAGGGCGACAGGGAACTATGGCTACACCTTC
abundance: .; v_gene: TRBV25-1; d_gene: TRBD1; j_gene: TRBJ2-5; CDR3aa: CASSRTGVETQYF; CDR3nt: TGTGCCAGCTCACGGACAGGTGTTGAGACCCAGTACTTC
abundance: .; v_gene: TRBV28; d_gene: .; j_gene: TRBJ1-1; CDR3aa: CASSPGTLNTEAFF; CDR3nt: TGTGCCAGCAGTCCCGGGACACTGAACACTGAAGCTTTCTTT
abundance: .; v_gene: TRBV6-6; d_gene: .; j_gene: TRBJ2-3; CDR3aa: CASSYSGWDTQYF; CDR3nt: TGTGCCAGCAGTTACTCGGGATGGGACACGCAGTATTTT
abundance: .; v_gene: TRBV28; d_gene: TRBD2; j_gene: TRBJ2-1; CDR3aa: CASSLDGRLSEQFF; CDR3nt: TGTGCCAGCAGTTTAGACGGGAGGTTAAGTGAGCAGTTCTTC
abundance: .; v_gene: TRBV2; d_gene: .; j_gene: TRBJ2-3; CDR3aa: CASSEALLSTDTQYF; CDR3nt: TGTGCCAGCAGTGAAGCGCTGCTTAGCACAGATACGCAGTATTTT